This T cell receptor beta chain was recorded in a study of cytomegalovirus exposure and HLA in healthy donors. PCR amplification relied on 60 Vbeta primers (plus 13 Jbeta primers). Profiling relied on immunoSEQ multiplex PCR, and the TCRdb table lists in-frame clones only, not all of them. Here the sample spans around 160,000 clones, under 85% being singletons. About this clone: Its antigen is unidentified.

Study conclusions and caveats: The investigators catalogued 160 or so TCR beta chains as cytomegalovirus-associated. TRBV6-2, TRBV6-3 and some other V segments were excluded as indistinguishable. Among the sequence variants, a highly shared cluster was likely an artifact of sequencing.

V shed 0 bases and J 3 bases; nucleotides not matched to a gene: 2. Per germline, CDR1 SGHRS and CDR2 YFSETQ. The CDR3 loop spans 15 amino acids. The receptor's source is a man in his forties or fifties in good health and CMV-seropositive. The sequenced sample was PBMCs. The J gene is TRBJ2-7, the V gene TRBV5-1; 11 bases match TRBD2. DNA of the CDR3: TGCGCCAGCAGCTTGGGGACTAGCGGGCTCTACGAGCAGTACTTC. It specifies CASSLGTSGLYEQYF.